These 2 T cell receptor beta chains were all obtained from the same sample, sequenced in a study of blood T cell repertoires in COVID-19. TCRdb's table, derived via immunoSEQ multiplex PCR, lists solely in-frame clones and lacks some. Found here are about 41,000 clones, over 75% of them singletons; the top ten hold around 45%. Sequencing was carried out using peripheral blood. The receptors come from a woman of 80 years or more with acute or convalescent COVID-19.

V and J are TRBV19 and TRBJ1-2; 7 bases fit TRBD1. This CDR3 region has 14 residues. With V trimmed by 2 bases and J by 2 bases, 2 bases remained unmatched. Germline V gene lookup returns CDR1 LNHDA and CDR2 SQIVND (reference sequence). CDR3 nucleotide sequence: TGTGCCAGTAGTATAACAGGGGTAAACTATGGCTACACCTTC. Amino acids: CASSITGVNYGYTF.

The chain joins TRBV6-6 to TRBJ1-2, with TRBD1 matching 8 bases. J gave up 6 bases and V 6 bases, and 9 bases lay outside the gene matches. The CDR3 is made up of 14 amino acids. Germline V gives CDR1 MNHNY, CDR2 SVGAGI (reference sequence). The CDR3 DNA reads TGTGCCAGCAGAGGACAGGGAAAGACAGATGGCTACACCTTC. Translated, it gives CASRGQGKTDGYTF.